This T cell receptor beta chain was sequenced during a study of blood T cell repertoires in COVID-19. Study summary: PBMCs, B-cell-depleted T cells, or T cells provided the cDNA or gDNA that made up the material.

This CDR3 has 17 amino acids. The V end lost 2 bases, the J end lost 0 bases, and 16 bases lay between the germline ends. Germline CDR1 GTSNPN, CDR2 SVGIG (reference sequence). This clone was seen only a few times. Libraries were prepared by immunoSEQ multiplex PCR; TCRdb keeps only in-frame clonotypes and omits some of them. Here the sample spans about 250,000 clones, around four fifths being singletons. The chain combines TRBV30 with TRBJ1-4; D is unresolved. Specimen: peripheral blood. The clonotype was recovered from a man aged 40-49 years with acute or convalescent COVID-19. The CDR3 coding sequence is TGTGCCTGGAGTCCCCTCACAGCAATTGCAACTAATGAAAAACTGTTTTTT. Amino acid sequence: CAWSPLTAIATNEKLFF.